This T cell receptor (beta chain) was sequenced for a study of response to subunit inactivated influenza vaccine. This clonotype was seen a few times. Its cognate antigen is unknown. Whole-study findings and limits: Every seasonal influenza vaccination brings in few new T cells, the authors suggested.

TCRdb analysed the RT-PCR reads with MiXCR anew, one entry per CDR3 protein. The repertoire consists of about 570,000 distinct CDR3 sequences, with 12% occurring once and the leading ten covering 10%. J was trimmed by 2 bases and V by 5 bases; bases with no gene match: 6. The CDR3 totals 15 residues. Germline CDR1 SEHNR, CDR2 FQNEAQ (reference sequence). The V gene is TRBV7-9, the J gene TRBJ2-7, with 10 nucleotides matching TRBD1. The sample in question was PBMCs from blood, obtained on the day of vaccination. This TCR derives from a man aged 50 to 59 who received an inactivated influenza vaccine. The CDR3 DNA is TGTGCCAGCAGCCGCTGGGACAGGGGTCCCTACGAGCAGTACTTC. Amino acids: CASSRWDRGPYEQYF.